This T cell receptor beta chain was documented in a study of blood T cell repertoires in COVID-19 (dated by TCRdb to about 2020). Regarding the study in general: Samples covering the acute and convalescent phases of COVID-19 were provided by collaborators in the United States, Italy and Spain. Subjects who had been exposed to COVID-19, were actively infected with it, or had recovered from it provided the deeply sampled blood TCRbeta repertoires that made up the dataset. The samples were drawn from two sources: the first 160 participants of the ongoing ImmuneRACE study, and 1,254 subjects contributed by 6 global collaborators. Where available, HLA class I and class II types were taken from metadata supplied by the sample provider and were not determined by assay-based typing. The prospective study material was composed of cDNA or gDNA derived from T cells, B-cell-depleted T cells, or PBMCs. The repertoires were released in a freely available public database meant as a resource for research on the immune response to SARS-CoV-2. The sample metadata nearly always contained a de-identified subject ID, COVID-19 status, age in years and sex.

A remark on this clone: Its antigen is still unknown. No clone much larger than this one lies a single base away; base qualities are absent.

Beyond this particular receptor, the publication reports: The amount of clinical and demographic metadata varied by source and participant and was provided uncurated.

In the prospective study, participants were about 18 to 100 years old, resided in about 25 geographic areas of the United States, and were enrolled through a virtual design. Cohort assignment in the prospective study relied on participant-reported clinical history from a screening survey and a study questionnaire. Recovered participants in ImmuneRACE Cohort 3 were defined as having two consecutive negative NP/OP PCR tests, clearance from a healthcare professional, or resolution of symptoms. Each participant in the prospective study had whole blood, serum and a nasopharyngeal or oropharyngeal swab collected by mobile phlebotomists. Prospective study participants could optionally give additional blood draws and questionnaires over an approximately two-month period. Before DNA extraction, prospective study blood samples were shipped either frozen or at room temperature. V lost 5 bases and J lost 3 bases; the stretch between them is 11 bases long. The CDR3 sequence holds 13 residues, the cysteine and phenylalanine included. The read is trimmed to its CDR3 DNA, 39 bases read in frame from base 1. The germline V gene (reference sequence) gives CDR1 as SEHNR and CDR2 as FQNEAQ.

TCRbeta CDR3 regions were amplified from genomic DNA using the immunoSEQ Assay, a bias-controlled multiplex PCR. For the original study's pipeline: The number of nucleated cells in each sample was estimated from the amplification of reference gene primers within the assay. To quantify the absolute abundance of each unique TCRbeta CDR3 rearrangement, sequence reads were collapsed and filtered. For each sample, productive Simpson clonality was calculated as the square root of Simpson's diversity index over productive rearrangements. The source is immuneACCESS, and TCRdb retained only in-frame sequences with V and J called. Part of the clones is not carried over; for the studies checked, unresolved V genes explain less than half of this, and the remainder is unexplained. For V, J and clone size, that table is used; D and trimming come from the DNA. The sample table shows some 530,000 clones, and 80% to 90% are seen once. In total, the top ten clones hold approximately 8.3% of the sample.

The origin of this receptor is a woman in her sixties who had recovered from COVID-19. Input material: PBMCs or T cells enriched from blood (not recorded which). This receptor chain uses TRBV7-9 and TRBJ2-7; a tentative D call is TRBD1 (6 bases match). In nucleotides, the sequence is TGTGCCAGCAGCCCACAGGGATTCTACGAGCAGTACTTC. Translated, it gives CASSPQGFYEQYF.